The 7 T cell receptor beta chains in this list originate from one sample, sequenced in a study of CD4 T cell repertoires and nickel. From the RT-PCR reads, TCRdb called clonotypes with MiXCR, one entry per CDR3 protein. The data show about 150 distinct CDR3 sequences, 69% seen once. Source material: CD4+ T cells from blood, not recorded whether cultured. These receptors all come from a human donor in a nickel allergy study, with or without nickel allergy (not recorded which). It is not recorded whether this sample comes from one donor or several.

Worth noting for this clonotype: The junction and the germline gene differ at one end; a read error may be behind it. The chain uses TRBV7-7 and TRBJ2-2; TRBD1 matches 7 bases. CDR1 SSHAT and CDR2 FNYEAQ come from the germline V gene (reference sequence). The CDR3 totals 15 residues. For the CDR3, the DNA is TGTGCTAGCAGCCGACAGGGCGCGAACACCGGGGAGCTGTTTTTT. Its protein is CASSRQGANTGELFF.

The chain joins TRBV12-3 or TRBV12-4 to TRBJ2-1; TRBD2 aligns across 8 bases. The trim removed 2 bases at V and 2 bases at J, leaving 2 bases unmatched. This CDR3 is 15 amino acids long. The chain's CDR3 is CASSLSGGAYNEQFF. The CDR3 DNA reads as TGTGCCAGCAGTTTAAGCGGGGGCGCCTACAATGAGCAGTTCTTC.

The chain carries TRBV11-3 and TRBJ1-3; D is unresolved. The V and J ends lost 6 bases and 0 bases respectively, with 12 bases between them. CDR1 SGHNT and CDR2 YENEEA come from the germline V gene. The CDR3 consists of 15 residues. The CDR3 region is CASSTASYSGNTIYF. The CDR3 coding sequence is TGTGCCAGCAGTACGGCTAGCTACTCTGGAAACACCATATATTTT.

The chain recombines TRBV18 with TRBJ1-4; D perhaps matches TRBD1 (6 bases). This CDR3 has 14 amino acids. V lost 2 bases and J 8 bases, leaving 12 bases between the germline ends. Germline V gene data show CDR1 as KGHSH and CDR2 as LQKENI. The CDR3 DNA reads TGTGCCAGCTCACCATCAGGCAGGGGAGAAAAACTGTTTTTT. The encoded protein is CASSPSGRGEKLFF.

Here the CDR3 reads CSARMGDRGGGETQYF. The CDR3 nucleotides read TGCAGTGCTAGAATGGGGGACAGGGGAGGCGGAGAGACCCAGTACTTC. The V gene is TRBV20-1, the J gene TRBJ2-5; TRBD1 agrees at 10 bases. The germline V gene encodes CDR1 DFQATT and CDR2 SNEGSKA (reference sequence). The CDR3 is 16 residues long. V shed 2 bases and J 4 bases; nucleotides not matched to a gene: 10.

The V gene is TRBV30, the J gene TRBJ2-7, with 8 bases matching TRBD1. CDR3 size: 15 residues. Trimming took 6 bases from V and 6 from J; bases not matched to a gene: 16. CDR1 and CDR2 (germline): GTSNPN, SVGIG (reference sequence). In DNA, the CDR3 is TGTGCCTGCGGGCCCTACGGCAGGGGGCGGGGCGAGCAGTACTTC. Translating it yields CACGPYGRGRGEQYF.

This clonotype was counted a single time. The chain carries TRBV10-3 and TRBJ2-7, with 9 bases identical to TRBD1. Germline CDR1 reads ENHRY; CDR2 reads SYGVKD. The J segment lost 4 bases and the V segment lost 9 bases, leaving 7 bases of the junction unmatched. This CDR3 is built from 13 residues. CDR3 in DNA: TGTGCCATGCACAGGGGGCATGGGTACGAGCAGTACTTC. As protein: CAMHRGHGYEQYF.